Listed below are T cell receptor beta chains from one sample, sequenced in a study of regulatory T cells in long-lasting Graves disease. Each CDR3 protein is one row after TCRdb ran MiXCR on the multiplex PCR reads. The profile covers roughly 450,000 distinct CDR3 sequences, with 20% to 25% appearing a single time and roughly 30% taken by the ten largest. The specimen was peripheral blood mononuclear cells (PBMCs), collected when the disease was refractory, from a patient treated with antithyroid drugs. All receptors derive from a female donor with Graves disease. The CDR3 runs from the conserved cysteine through the conserved F or W. D genes are given only for firm matches. Not all rows give a size; the values are once, few, many and, for expanded clones, a class.

>TRBV29-1|TRBD1|TRBJ1-4|few
CSVEDLGQGEKLFF
TGCAGCGTTGAAGATCTTGGACAGGGGGAAAAACTGTTTTTT
>TRBV28|.|TRBJ2-7|many
CASTSAIYEQYF
TGTGCCAGCACTTCGGCGATCTACGAGCAGTACTTC
>TRBV12-3/TRBV12-4|.|TRBJ2-5|many
CASSPQGSQETQYF
TGTGCCAGCAGTCCCCAGGGCTCCCAAGAGACCCAGTACTTC
>TRBV3-1|.|TRBJ2-7|few
CASSPHTTGEQYF
TGTGCCAGCAGCCCACACACCACGGGGGAGCAGTACTTC
>TRBV5-6|.|TRBJ1-3|.
CASSLRTAGNTIYF
TGTGCCAGCAGCTTGAGGACAGCTGGAAACACCATATATTTT
>TRBV12-3/TRBV12-4|TRBD2|TRBJ2-2|.
CASTKLTSGTGELFF
TGTGCCAGCACCAAACTGACTAGCGGGACCGGGGAGCTGTTTTTT
>TRBV19|TRBD1|TRBJ2-7|few
CASSSSGTGTYEQYF
TGTGCCAGTAGCTCCTCCGGGACAGGTACCTACGAGCAGTACTTC
>TRBV28|.|TRBJ1-2|many
CASSLFGPYTF
TGTGCCAGCAGTTTATTCGGCCCCTACACCTTC
>TRBV6-1|.|TRBJ2-5|few
CASSEWVALQETQYF
TGTGCCAGCAGTGAATGGGTAGCGTTACAGGAGACCCAGTACTTC
>TRBV10-3|.|TRBJ1-3|.
CAISEGADTIYF
TGTGCCATCAGTGAGGGGGCGGACACCATATATTTT
>TRBV20-1|TRBD1|TRBJ1-5|many
CSARAADRGDQPQHF
TGCAGTGCTAGAGCTGCGGACAGGGGGGATCAGCCCCAGCATTTT
>TRBV20-1|TRBD1|TRBJ2-7|.
CSATGQGISYEQYF
TGCAGTGCTACGGGACAGGGAATCTCCTACGAGCAGTACTTC
>TRBV20-1|.|TRBJ2-5|.
CSARLREQETQYF
TGCAGTGCTAGATTGCGAGAGCAAGAGACCCAGTACTTC
>TRBV7-2|.|TRBJ2-2|.
CASSFGLIGAGELFF
TGTGCCAGCAGCTTCGGACTAATTGGGGCCGGGGAGCTGTTTTTT
>TRBV20-1|.|TRBJ2-5|few
CSATHFGSSPHETQYF
TGCAGTGCTACCCACTTCGGGAGTTCCCCGCACGAGACCCAGTACTTC
>TRBV29-1|TRBD1|TRBJ2-5|few
CSVEEQGANGGIWQETQYF
TGCAGCGTTGAAGAACAGGGGGCCAACGGAGGTATTTGGCAAGAGACCCAGTACTTC
>TRBV28|.|TRBJ1-1|many
CASSLWGAGETEAFF
TGTGCCAGCAGTTTATGGGGGGCCGGCGAGACTGAAGCTTTCTTT
>TRBV6-2/TRBV6-3|TRBD1|TRBJ1-2|.
CASSYETGLGGYTF
TGTGCCAGCAGTTACGAGACAGGGTTAGGTGGCTACACCTTC
>TRBV6-1|TRBD1|TRBJ2-7|few
CASRQTGDLTYEQYF
TGTGCCAGCAGGCAAACAGGGGATCTCACGTACGAGCAGTACTTC
>TRBV5-4|.|TRBJ2-5|.
CASSEGGGAKQETQYF
TGTGCCAGCAGCGAGGGAGGGGGCGCAAAGCAAGAGACCCAGTACTTC
>TRBV18|.|TRBJ1-5|few
CASSLEKNQPQHF
TGTGCCAGCTCACTGGAGAAGAATCAGCCCCAGCATTTT
>TRBV18|.|TRBJ1-2|few
CASSRDGSNYGYTF
TGTGCCAGCTCGCGGGACGGCTCTAACTATGGCTACACCTTC
>TRBV20-1|.|TRBJ2-2|.
CSARATQTGELFF
TGCAGTGCTAGGGCGACGCAGACCGGGGAGCTGTTTTTT
>TRBV27|.|TRBJ1-2|many
CASSLRGALSNYGYTF
TGTGCCAGCAGTTTAAGGGGGGCGTTATCTAACTATGGCTACACCTTC
>TRBV5-5|TRBD1|TRBJ1-1|.
CASSFSSGGTEAFF
TGTGCCAGCAGCTTCTCCTCAGGGGGGACTGAAGCTTTCTTT
>TRBV29-1|.|TRBJ1-1|many
CSVEDPRPSKTEAFF
TGCAGCGTTGAAGATCCTCGGCCCTCCAAGACTGAAGCTTTCTTT
>TRBV24-1|.|TRBJ2-1|.
CATRDSGENEQFF
TGTGCCACCAGGGATTCCGGTGAGAATGAGCAGTTCTTC
>TRBV12-3/TRBV12-4|TRBD2|TRBJ2-2|many
CASSPGLANTGELFF
TGTGCCAGCAGCCCGGGACTAGCGAACACCGGGGAGCTGTTTTTT
>TRBV28|TRBD2|TRBJ2-3|.
CASLTGGEDTQYF
TGTGCCAGCTTGACGGGAGGTGAAGATACGCAGTATTTT
>TRBV6-9|.|TRBJ1-2|.
CASSYGPPGAYGYTF
TGTGCCAGCAGTTACGGGCCCCCGGGGGCCTATGGCTACACCTTC
>TRBV28|.|TRBJ2-5|many
CASSLELAVETQYF
TGTGCCAGCAGTTTGGAGTTAGCCGTAGAGACCCAGTACTTC
>TRBV19|.|TRBJ2-2|few
CASSPRLKTGELFF
TGTGCCAGTAGTCCCCGACTTAAAACCGGGGAGCTGTTTTTT
>TRBV30|TRBD1|TRBJ1-6|.
CAWTGGNSPLHF
TGTGCCTGGACAGGGGGCAATTCACCCCTCCACTTT
>TRBV28|TRBD1|TRBJ1-2|many
CASSPRDRPNYGYTF
TGTGCCAGCAGTCCCCGGGACAGACCTAACTATGGCTACACCTTC
>TRBV20-1|.|TRBJ1-5|.
CSARQGGNQPQHF
TGCAGTGCTAGGCAGGGAGGCAATCAGCCCCAGCATTTT
>TRBV29-1|TRBD1|TRBJ2-5|few
CSVDGSGGETQYF
TGCAGCGTTGATGGCTCAGGGGGAGAGACCCAGTACTTC
>TRBV3-1|.|TRBJ1-2|.
CAGSQDAGYGYTF
TGTGCCGGCAGCCAAGATGCAGGCTATGGCTACACCTTC
>TRBV11-1|.|TRBJ2-7|many
CASSLARSGRGREQYF
TGTGCCAGCAGCTTAGCGCGGTCGGGACGAGGACGGGAGCAGTACTTC
>TRBV4-2|TRBD1|TRBJ2-7|.
CASSPTDRGLSYEQYF
TGTGCCAGCAGCCCCACGGACAGGGGGCTATCCTACGAGCAGTACTTC
>TRBV2|.|TRBJ2-3|few
CASSEIIGSDTQYF
TGTGCCAGCAGTGAGATAATTGGATCAGATACGCAGTATTTT
>TRBV28|.|TRBJ1-1|many
CASSFRFEAFF
TGTGCCAGCAGTTTTCGCTTTGAAGCTTTCTTT
>TRBV20-1|.|TRBJ1-2|.
CSAENTAYGYTF
TGCAGTGCCGAGAACACAGCCTATGGCTACACCTTC
>TRBV20-1|.|TRBJ2-7|.
CSARDFRYEQYF
TGCAGTGCTAGAGATTTCCGCTACGAGCAGTACTTC
>TRBV7-2|TRBD1|TRBJ2-1|.
CASSITTGGRFF
TGTGCCAGCAGCATTACGACAGGGGGGAGGTTCTTC
>TRBV7-9|TRBD2|TRBJ2-7|.
CASTPLVGLPGLAGGPHEQYF
TGTGCCAGCACTCCACTCGTTGGATTACCGGGACTAGCGGGAGGGCCCCACGAGCAGTACTTC
>TRBV5-4|.|TRBJ1-3|.
CASSLTASGNTIYF
TGTGCCAGCAGCTTGACAGCCTCTGGAAACACCATATATTTT
>TRBV28|.|TRBJ2-7|many
CASSNSPGYEQYF
TGTGCCAGCAGCAACTCGCCGGGCTACGAGCAGTACTTC
>TRBV20-1|.|TRBJ1-2|many
CSARTLSDYGYTF
TGCAGTGCTAGGACCCTAAGCGACTATGGCTACACCTTC
>TRBV20-1|TRBD1|TRBJ2-7|.
CSARGVGRTGDEQYF
TGCAGTGCTCGAGGGGTCGGGAGGACAGGGGACGAGCAGTACTTC
>TRBV7-6|.|TRBJ2-2|.
CASSLVPGAGTGELFF
TGTGCCAGCAGCTTAGTTCCGGGGGCCGGCACCGGGGAGCTGTTTTTT
>TRBV6-4|.|TRBJ2-2|many
CASSDRDTGELFF
TGTGCCAGCAGTGACAGGGACACCGGGGAGCTGTTTTTT
>TRBV7-2|.|TRBJ1-5|many
CASSLDGFGNQPQHF
TGTGCCAGCAGCTTGGACGGGTTTGGCAATCAGCCCCAGCATTTT
>TRBV12-3/TRBV12-4|TRBD2|TRBJ2-7|many
CASSLGLAGVYEQYF
TGTGCCAGCAGCTTAGGACTAGCGGGAGTTTACGAGCAGTACTTC
>TRBV5-1|TRBD2|TRBJ2-5|once
CASSVAGLDPETQYF
TGCGCCAGCAGCGTAGCGGGACTAGATCCGGAGACCCAGTACTTC